These T cell receptor beta chains were read from a single sample in a study of sequential checkpoint blockade in melanoma. Sequencing was performed with immunoSEQ multiplex PCR; in TCRdb, only in-frame clones are kept and a portion is missing. The sample contains thousands of clones, approximately 24% of which appear only once. This specimen was tumor tissue (inferred from file names), taken from a patient given nivolumab and ipilimumab in sequence. All receptors come from a human donor with melanoma. Both conserved end residues are part of each CDR3. Fields, in order: J gene, V gene, CDR3 protein.

TRBJ1-1,TRBV19,CASSPGTGASNTEAFF
TRBJ2-1,TRBV6-8,CASIGTSGGYNEQFF
TRBJ2-2,TRBV6-8,CASTLTGTNTGELFF
TRBJ2-7,TRBV10-3,CASGILAGVSYEQYF
TRBJ2-5,TRBV9,CASSGDKETQYF
TRBJ2-5,TRBV11-3,CASSEKGHNQETQYF
TRBJ2-4,TRBV7-6,CASNSPGQGNIQYF
TRBJ1-4,TRBV5-1,CASSLAGNNEKLFF
TRBJ1-5,TRBV25-1,CASSASGNQPQHF
TRBJ2-7,TRBV6-8,CASSYRTASYEQYF
TRBJ2-2,TRBV6-8,CASSNPRTSGRTGELFF
TRBJ1-1,TRBV11-3,CASSLGARGTEAFF
TRBJ2-2,TRBV11-3,CASSLMGVTGELFF
TRBJ1-3,TRBV19,CASSGTGPGNTIYF
TRBJ2-1,TRBV11-3,CASSQAATSGSYNEQFF
TRBJ2-1,TRBV6-4,CASMGHEQFF
TRBJ1-2,TRBV15,CATSRDGRVGYGYTF
TRBJ2-5,TRBV29-1,CSAVTGVDGTQYF
TRBJ1-2,TRBV28,CASSPRQGSYGYTF
TRBJ2-7,TRBV28,CASSLGGFDEQYF
TRBJ2-1,TRBV11-3,CASSRGTGRVDEQFF
TRBJ2-3,TRBV4-2,CASSPTTSSGRARRSTDTQYF
TRBJ1-1,TRBV5-1,CASSLGQSNTEAFF
TRBJ2-3,TRBV6-8,CASSYNRYTDTQYF
TRBJ1-6,TRBV9,CASSGRHGNSPLHF
TRBJ2-2,TRBV6-8,CASSYPTGLSTGELFF
TRBJ2-1,TRBV6-1,CASSEGYNEQFF
TRBJ2-4,TRBV30,CALTRDPIAKNIQYF
TRBJ2-7,TRBV7-5,CASSDRLAGGPDYEQYF
TRBJ2-5,TRBV9,CASTYSAETQYF
TRBJ1-2,TRBV6-8,CAISVQGVRDYGYTF
TRBJ1-4,TRBV6-8,CAISRASNEKLFF
TRBJ2-5,TRBV25-1,CASRSNNLVSEYF
TRBJ1-6,TRBV7-6,CASSSGQGYNSPLHF
TRBJ1-3,TRBV6-8,CASSYGTGSSGNTIYF
TRBJ2-3,TRBV6-8,CASSDRTWTSGRGTDTQYF
TRBJ2-2,TRBV11-3,CASSYGTSLGELFF
TRBJ2-3,TRBV12-5,CASGLRVGDTQYF
TRBJ1-2,TRBV4-1,CASSQDGRDPYGYTF
TRBJ2-5,TRBV15,CATSREGTGGEETQYF
TRBJ1-1,TRBV6-8,CASSSQGRTNTEAFF
TRBJ2-5,TRBV5-1,CASRPGAAWQETQYF
TRBJ2-7,TRBV10-2,CASSESGTGAYEQYF
TRBJ2-7,TRBV28,CASSPGDTSTYEQYF